A selection of T cell receptor beta chains follows, all from one sample in a study of response to subunit inactivated influenza vaccine. Each CDR3 protein gets one entry after TCRdb re-called the RT-PCR reads with MiXCR. The data contain about 190,000 distinct CDR3 sequences, under 15% of them singletons. The source material was CD8+ T cells sorted from PBMCs, sampled 5 to 6 days after vaccination. Receptors were obtained from a man between 50 and 59 years old who received an inactivated influenza vaccine. CDR3s leave out the opening cysteine and the closing phenylalanine or tryptophan. The order of the fields is J gene, CDR3 length, V gene, CDR3 protein.

j_gene: TRBJ1-5; len: 13; v_gene: TRBV9; CDR3aa: ASSVDGNSNQPQH
j_gene: TRBJ2-7; len: 10; v_gene: TRBV5-6; CDR3aa: ASSFRAYEQY
j_gene: TRBJ2-2; len: 14; v_gene: TRBV5-6; CDR3aa: ASSLRLAGFVGELF
j_gene: TRBJ2-7; len: 14; v_gene: TRBV28; CDR3aa: ASSHSPLTASYEQY
j_gene: TRBJ1-2; len: 13; v_gene: TRBV7-9; CDR3aa: ASSSWDRGHYGYT
j_gene: TRBJ1-1; len: 11; v_gene: TRBV6-2/TRBV6-3; CDR3aa: ASSPPDRSEAF
j_gene: TRBJ2-3; len: 14; v_gene: TRBV2; CDR3aa: ASSERNGELPDTQY
j_gene: TRBJ1-1; len: 12; v_gene: TRBV6-1; CDR3aa: ASRGSRGPLGAF
j_gene: TRBJ1-1; len: 10; v_gene: TRBV3-1; CDR3aa: ASSQYGTEAF
j_gene: TRBJ2-2; len: 13; v_gene: TRBV20-1; CDR3aa: SARDGGSGTGELF
j_gene: TRBJ2-7; len: 11; v_gene: TRBV10-3; CDR3aa: AISEGLGDEQY
j_gene: TRBJ2-3; len: 13; v_gene: TRBV28; CDR3aa: ASSRAVGLTDTQY
j_gene: TRBJ1-3; len: 13; v_gene: TRBV4-3; CDR3aa: ASSQWDGSGNTIY
j_gene: TRBJ2-3; len: 10; v_gene: TRBV7-9; CDR3aa: ARQGNTDTQY
j_gene: TRBJ1-3; len: 12; v_gene: TRBV28; CDR3aa: ASSLQISGNTIY
j_gene: TRBJ1-1; len: 13; v_gene: TRBV4-3; CDR3aa: ASSQDRGRSTEAF
j_gene: TRBJ1-5; len: 13; v_gene: TRBV12-3/TRBV12-4; CDR3aa: ASSLGTGANQPQH
j_gene: TRBJ2-1; len: 12; v_gene: TRBV6-1; CDR3aa: ASAGTGSYNEQF
j_gene: TRBJ2-3; len: 16; v_gene: TRBV4-3; CDR3aa: ASSQDLVAGGYTDTQY
j_gene: TRBJ1-2; len: 12; v_gene: TRBV7-9; CDR3aa: ASSLGGKIDGYT
j_gene: TRBJ2-7; len: 13; v_gene: TRBV6-8; CDR3aa: ASSYIRDSDYEQY
j_gene: TRBJ2-1; len: 11; v_gene: TRBV6-2/TRBV6-3; CDR3aa: ASSNSLNNEQF
j_gene: TRBJ2-5; len: 15; v_gene: TRBV11-1; CDR3aa: ASSLGFLAEYQETQY
j_gene: TRBJ2-4; len: 15; v_gene: TRBV6-4; CDR3aa: ASSDSSSAQAKNIQY
j_gene: TRBJ1-1; len: 12; v_gene: TRBV12-3/TRBV12-4; CDR3aa: ASSFEGLFAEAF
j_gene: TRBJ2-7; len: 11; v_gene: TRBV7-2; CDR3aa: ASRRGQGHEQY
j_gene: TRBJ2-7; len: 12; v_gene: TRBV27; CDR3aa: ASSPARGLYEQY
j_gene: TRBJ2-1; len: 12; v_gene: TRBV20-1; CDR3aa: SARGTSGRVEQF
j_gene: TRBJ2-3; len: 14; v_gene: TRBV4-2; CDR3aa: ASSHEGLAGIDTQY
j_gene: TRBJ1-6; len: 11; v_gene: TRBV24-1; CDR3aa: ATSVGQGSPLH
j_gene: TRBJ1-2; len: 12; v_gene: TRBV12-3/TRBV12-4; CDR3aa: ASSPYLGNYGYT
j_gene: TRBJ2-4; len: 14; v_gene: TRBV11-2; CDR3aa: ASMGTSGGTWGIQY
j_gene: TRBJ2-1; len: 10; v_gene: TRBV7-9; CDR3aa: ASSPGRNEQF
j_gene: TRBJ1-4; len: 13; v_gene: TRBV7-9; CDR3aa: ASSLGVVTREKLF
j_gene: TRBJ2-1; len: 8; v_gene: TRBV12-3/TRBV12-4; CDR3aa: ASSWNEQF
j_gene: TRBJ2-3; len: 16; v_gene: TRBV11-1; CDR3aa: ASSFSRWRDPSTDTQY
j_gene: TRBJ2-5; len: 11; v_gene: TRBV12-3/TRBV12-4; CDR3aa: ASGGAQLETQY
j_gene: TRBJ1-1; len: 11; v_gene: TRBV27; CDR3aa: ATSTGSQTEAF
j_gene: TRBJ2-5; len: 12; v_gene: TRBV5-1; CDR3aa: ASSSRENEETQY
j_gene: TRBJ2-2; len: 15; v_gene: TRBV11-2; CDR3aa: ASSLVGAAVTTGELF
j_gene: TRBJ1-2; len: 11; v_gene: TRBV9; CDR3aa: ASNPTGGEGYT
j_gene: TRBJ2-7; len: 9; v_gene: TRBV10-3; CDR3aa: ATGTGGEQY
j_gene: TRBJ1-4; len: 11; v_gene: TRBV3-1; CDR3aa: ASSPLIREKLF
j_gene: TRBJ2-3; len: 16; v_gene: TRBV13; CDR3aa: ASSFGLAGGSSTDTQY
j_gene: TRBJ2-7; len: 10; v_gene: TRBV6-2/TRBV6-3; CDR3aa: ASSYSSGEQY
j_gene: TRBJ2-1; len: 12; v_gene: TRBV29-1; CDR3aa: SAEDRFSYNEQF
j_gene: TRBJ2-2; len: 13; v_gene: TRBV18; CDR3aa: ASSPPYLNTGELF
j_gene: TRBJ2-1; len: 13; v_gene: TRBV6-5; CDR3aa: ASSYGSLAYNEQF
j_gene: TRBJ2-1; len: 10; v_gene: TRBV9; CDR3aa: ASSVGFHEQF
j_gene: TRBJ2-2; len: 12; v_gene: TRBV27; CDR3aa: ASSEAEYTGELF
j_gene: TRBJ1-2; len: 15; v_gene: TRBV9; CDR3aa: ASSDGQGAIPGYGYT
j_gene: TRBJ2-7; len: 14; v_gene: TRBV4-1; CDR3aa: ASSQTTSGGVYEQY